This T cell receptor (beta chain) was captured by sequencing in a study of T cells in Graves' hyperthyroidism and ophthalmopathy. Notes on the study in general: Clonotypes that were expanded in thyroid above 0.001 mostly appeared in blood too. Ophthalmopathy onset followed model prediction by a median approximately 5.9 months.

A note on this clonotype: Its antigen is unknown.

Looked up from germline, CDR1 is KGHSH and CDR2 is LQKENI. The length of the CDR3 is 16 residues. J gave up 2 bases and V 6 bases, and 11 bases lay outside the gene matches. RNA transcripts gave rise to amplified TCR beta CDR3 regions. Initially, a first-round RT-PCR of the TCR CDR3 employed the HTBI primer set. TCRdb re-derived calls from the multiplex PCR reads in MiXCR, one entry per CDR3 protein. The data show approximately 150,000 distinct CDR3 sequences, with over 8% seen just once and more than 20% held by the top ten. Ahead of any ophthalmopathy symptoms, the blood sample was obtained at the first diagnosis of hyperthyroidism.

Sequencing was performed on blood. This receptor was obtained from a woman aged 18-30 years with Graves' hyperthyroidism that later progressed to Graves' ophthalmopathy. The chain recombines TRBV18 with TRBJ2-3; 7 positions agree with TRBD1. The CDR3 region is CASSTAPGQPTDTQYF. DNA of the CDR3: TGTGCCAGCTCCACAGCCCCGGGACAGCCCACAGATACGCAGTATTTT.